The 4 T cell receptor beta chains presented below share a single source sample, sequenced in a study of cytomegalovirus exposure and HLA in healthy donors (dated by TCRdb to the late 2010s). The method was the immunoSEQ multiplex PCR assay. The source is immuneACCESS, and TCRdb retained only in-frame sequences with V and J called. Part of the clones is not carried over; for the studies checked, unresolved V genes explain less than half of this, and the remainder is unexplained. This sample lists 330,000 or so clones; 86% were detected once. 0.75% to 0.85% of the sample is taken by the ten largest. Sequenced material: PBMCs. These receptors originate from a woman aged 18-29 years in good health and CMV-seronegative.

The CDR3 region has the DNA TGTGCCAGCAGCTTCTGGGGAGAAAATCAGCCCCAGCATTTT. The encoded protein is CASSFWGENQPQHF. This chain uses TRBV5-4 with TRBJ1-5; D is unclear. V lost 2 bases and J lost 4, with 10 bases in between. The CDR3 consists of 14 residues. Germline CDR1 reads SGHNT; CDR2 reads YYREEE (reference sequence).

The chain employs TRBV29-1 and TRBJ1-4; maybe TRBD1 (5 bases). CDR3 length equals 14 residues. The ends were cut back, 6 bases at V and 1 base at J, with 12 bases in the middle. Germline lookup yields CDR1 SQVTM and CDR2 ANQGSEA. CDR3 coding DNA: TGCAGCGTGGGGGGACCGCAAACTAATGAAAAACTGTTTTTT. The encoded protein is CSVGGPQTNEKLFF.

The chain employs TRBV2 and TRBJ2-3; D possibly corresponds to TRBD2 (5 bases). V shed 5 bases and J shed 3 bases, with 12 bases lying between them. This CDR3 region has 14 residues. Germline values: CDR1 SNHLY, CDR2 FYNNEI. The CDR3 here is CASSLSGVTDTQYF. The CDR3 DNA sequence: TGTGCCAGCAGTCTTTCCGGGGTGACAGATACGCAGTATTTT.

In DNA, the CDR3 is TGTGCCAGTAGTACTCCGGGACTAAACAATGAGCAGTTCTTC. Translated: CASSTPGLNNEQFF. The chain recombines TRBV19 with TRBJ2-1; 7 bases align to TRBD2. The CDR3 runs to 14 residues. Germline CDR1 and CDR2: LNHDA and SQIVND (reference sequence). With V trimmed by 4 bases and J by 5 bases, 5 bases remained unmatched.